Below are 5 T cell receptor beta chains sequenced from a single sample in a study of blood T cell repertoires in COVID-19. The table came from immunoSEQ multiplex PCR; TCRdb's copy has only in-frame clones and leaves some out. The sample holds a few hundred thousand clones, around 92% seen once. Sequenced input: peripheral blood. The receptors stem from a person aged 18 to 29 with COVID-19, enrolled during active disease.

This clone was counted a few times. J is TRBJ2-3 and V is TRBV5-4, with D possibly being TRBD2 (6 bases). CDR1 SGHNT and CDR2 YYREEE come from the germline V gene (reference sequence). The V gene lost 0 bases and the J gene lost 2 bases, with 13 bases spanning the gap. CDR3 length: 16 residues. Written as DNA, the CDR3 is TGTGCCAGCAGCTTGGGATTGGGCGGGGACACAGATACGCAGTATTTT. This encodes CASSLGLGGDTDTQYF.

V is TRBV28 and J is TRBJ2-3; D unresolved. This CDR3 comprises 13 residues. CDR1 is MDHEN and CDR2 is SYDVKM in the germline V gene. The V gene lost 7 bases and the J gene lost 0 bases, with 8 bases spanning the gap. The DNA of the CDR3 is TGTGCCAGCACAGCGCCCAGCACAGATACGCAGTATTTT. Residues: CASTAPSTDTQYF.

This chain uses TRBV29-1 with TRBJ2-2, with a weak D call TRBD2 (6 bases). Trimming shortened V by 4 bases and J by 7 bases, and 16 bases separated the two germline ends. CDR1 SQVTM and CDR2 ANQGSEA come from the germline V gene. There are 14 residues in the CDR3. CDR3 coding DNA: TGCAGCGTTGTTACGGGGACTCTAATCGGGGAGCTGTTTTTT. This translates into CSVVTGTLIGELFF.

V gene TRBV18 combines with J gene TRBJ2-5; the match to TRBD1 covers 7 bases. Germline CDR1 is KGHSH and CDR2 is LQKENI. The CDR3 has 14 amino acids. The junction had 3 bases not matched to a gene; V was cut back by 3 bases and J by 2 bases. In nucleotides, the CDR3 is TGTGCCAGCTCACCCGGGACAGCGCAAGAGACCCAGTACTTC. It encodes CASSPGTAQETQYF.

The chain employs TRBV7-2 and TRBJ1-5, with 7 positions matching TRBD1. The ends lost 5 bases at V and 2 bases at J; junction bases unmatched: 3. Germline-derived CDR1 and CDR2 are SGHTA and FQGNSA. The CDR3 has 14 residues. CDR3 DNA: TGTGCCAGCAGCGCCAGGGGGGGCAATCAGCCCCAGCATTTT. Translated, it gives CASSARGGNQPQHF.